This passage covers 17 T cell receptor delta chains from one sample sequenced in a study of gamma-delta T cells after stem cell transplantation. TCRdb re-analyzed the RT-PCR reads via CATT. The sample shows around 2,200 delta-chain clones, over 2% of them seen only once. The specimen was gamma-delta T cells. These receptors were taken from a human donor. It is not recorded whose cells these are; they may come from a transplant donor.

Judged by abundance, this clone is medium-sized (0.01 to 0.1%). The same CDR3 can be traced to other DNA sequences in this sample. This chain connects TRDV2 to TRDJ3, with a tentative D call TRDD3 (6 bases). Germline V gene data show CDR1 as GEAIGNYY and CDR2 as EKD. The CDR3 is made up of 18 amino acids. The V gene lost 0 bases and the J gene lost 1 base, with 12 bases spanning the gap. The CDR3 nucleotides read TGTGCCTGTGACACCGGGGATGCCATATCCTGGGACACCCGACAGATGTTTTTC. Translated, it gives CACDTGDAISWDTRQMFF.

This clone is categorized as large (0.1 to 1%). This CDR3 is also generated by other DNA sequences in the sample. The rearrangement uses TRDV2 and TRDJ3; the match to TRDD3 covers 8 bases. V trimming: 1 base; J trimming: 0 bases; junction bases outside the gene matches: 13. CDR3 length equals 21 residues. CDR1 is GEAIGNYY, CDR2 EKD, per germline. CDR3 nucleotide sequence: TGTGCCTGTGACACGGCAAGTACTGGGGGTCTTGTCTCCTGGGACACCCGACAGATGTTTTTC. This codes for CACDTASTGGLVSWDTRQMFF.

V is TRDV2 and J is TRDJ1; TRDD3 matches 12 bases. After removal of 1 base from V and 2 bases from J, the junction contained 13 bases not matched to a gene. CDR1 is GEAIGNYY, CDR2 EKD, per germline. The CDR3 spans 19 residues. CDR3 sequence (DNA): TGTGCCTGTGACACTGGCCGGCTGGGGGATACGAGGCGGACCGATAAACTCATCTTT. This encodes CACDTGRLGDTRRTDKLIF.

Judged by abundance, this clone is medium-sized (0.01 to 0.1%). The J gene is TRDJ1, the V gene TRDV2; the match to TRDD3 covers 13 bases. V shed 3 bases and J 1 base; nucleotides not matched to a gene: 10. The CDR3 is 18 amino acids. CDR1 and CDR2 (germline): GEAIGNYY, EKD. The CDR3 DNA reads TGTGCCTGTGACCCAGTACTGGGGGATACGCGATTCACCGATAAACTCATCTTT. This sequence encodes CACDPVLGDTRFTDKLIF.

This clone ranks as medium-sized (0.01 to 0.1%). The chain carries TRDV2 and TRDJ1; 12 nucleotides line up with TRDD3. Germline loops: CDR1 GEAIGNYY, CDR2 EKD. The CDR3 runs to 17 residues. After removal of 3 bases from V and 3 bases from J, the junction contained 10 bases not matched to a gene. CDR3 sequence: CACDSLRSGGYADKLIF. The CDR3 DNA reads TGTGCCTGTGACTCACTCCGGTCTGGGGGATACGCCGATAAACTCATCTTT.

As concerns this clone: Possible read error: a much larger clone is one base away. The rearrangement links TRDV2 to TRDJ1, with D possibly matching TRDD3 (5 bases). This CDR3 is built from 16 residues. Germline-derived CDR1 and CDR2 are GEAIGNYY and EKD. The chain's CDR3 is CARDTVGGVYTDKLIF. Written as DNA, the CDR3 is TGTGCCCGTGACACCGTAGGGGGGGTGTACACCGATAAACTCATCTTT.

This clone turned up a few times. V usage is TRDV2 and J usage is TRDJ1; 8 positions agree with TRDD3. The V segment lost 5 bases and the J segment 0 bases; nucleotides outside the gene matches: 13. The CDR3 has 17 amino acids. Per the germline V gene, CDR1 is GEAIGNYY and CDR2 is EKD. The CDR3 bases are TGTGCCTGTGGCACGATTGGGGGGGATAAGGACACCGATAAACTCATCTTT. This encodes CACGTIGGDKDTDKLIF.

This CDR3 is CACDPLLGIRNTDKLIF. CDR3 DNA: TGTGCCTGTGACCCCTTACTGGGGATACGGAACACCGATAAACTCATCTTT. The rearrangement joins TRDV2 to TRDJ1; TRDD3 matches 9 bases. This CDR3 comprises 17 residues. Germline V gene lookup returns CDR1 GEAIGNYY and CDR2 EKD. After removal of 3 bases from V and 0 bases from J, the junction contained 10 bases not matched to a gene.

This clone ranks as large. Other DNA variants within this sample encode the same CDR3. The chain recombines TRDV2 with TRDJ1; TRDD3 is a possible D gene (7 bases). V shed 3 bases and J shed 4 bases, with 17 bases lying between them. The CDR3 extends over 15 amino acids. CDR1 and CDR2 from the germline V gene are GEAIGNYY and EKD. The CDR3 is CACDAMGINSDKLIF. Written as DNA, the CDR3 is TGTGCCTGTGACGCGATGGGGATAAATAGCGATAAACTCATCTTT.

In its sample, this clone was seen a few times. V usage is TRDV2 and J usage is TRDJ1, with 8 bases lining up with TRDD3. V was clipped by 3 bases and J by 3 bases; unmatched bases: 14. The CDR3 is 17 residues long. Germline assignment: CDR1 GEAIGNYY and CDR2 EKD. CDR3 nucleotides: TGTGCCTGTGACTCCCTACTGGGGGTTACCTCCGCCGATAAACTCATCTTT. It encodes CACDSLLGVTSADKLIF.

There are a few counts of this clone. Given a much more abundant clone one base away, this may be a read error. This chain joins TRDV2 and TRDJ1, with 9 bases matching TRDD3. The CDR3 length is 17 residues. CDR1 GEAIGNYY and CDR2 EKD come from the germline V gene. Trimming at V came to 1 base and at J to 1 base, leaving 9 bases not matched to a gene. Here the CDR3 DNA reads TGTGCCTGTGACACGCTGCTGGGGGATTCCTGCACCGATAAACTCATCTTT. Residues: CACDTLLGDSCTDKLIF.

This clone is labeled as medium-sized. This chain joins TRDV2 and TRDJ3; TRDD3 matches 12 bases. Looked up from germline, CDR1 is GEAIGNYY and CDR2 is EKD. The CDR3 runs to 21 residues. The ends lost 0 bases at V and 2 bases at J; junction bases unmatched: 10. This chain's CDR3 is CACDTIPPLGDTTWDTRQMFF. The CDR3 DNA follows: TGTGCCTGTGACACCATCCCGCCACTGGGGGATACTACCTGGGACACCCGACAGATGTTTTTC.

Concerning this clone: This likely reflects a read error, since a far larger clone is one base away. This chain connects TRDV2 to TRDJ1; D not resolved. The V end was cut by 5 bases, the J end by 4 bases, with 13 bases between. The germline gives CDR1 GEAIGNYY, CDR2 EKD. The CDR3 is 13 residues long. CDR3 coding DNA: TGTGCCTGTGGCAACCTGGATGGCGATAAACTCATCTTT. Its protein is CACGNLDGDKLIF.

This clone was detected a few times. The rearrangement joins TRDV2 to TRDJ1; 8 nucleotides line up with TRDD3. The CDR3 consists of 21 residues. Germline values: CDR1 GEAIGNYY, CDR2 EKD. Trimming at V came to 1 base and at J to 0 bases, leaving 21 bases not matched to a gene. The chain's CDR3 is CACDTLGGFGDLRTNTDKLIF. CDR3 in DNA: TGTGCCTGTGACACGCTTGGGGGATTCGGGGATTTACGGACCAACACCGATAAACTCATCTTT.

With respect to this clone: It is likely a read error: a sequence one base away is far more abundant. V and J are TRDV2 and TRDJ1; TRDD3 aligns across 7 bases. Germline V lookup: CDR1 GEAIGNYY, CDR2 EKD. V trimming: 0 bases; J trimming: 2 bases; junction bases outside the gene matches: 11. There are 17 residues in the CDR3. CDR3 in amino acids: CACDTVSFGGPTDKLIF. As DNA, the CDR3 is TGTGCCTGTGACACCGTCTCATTTGGGGGACCGACCGATAAACTCATCTTT.

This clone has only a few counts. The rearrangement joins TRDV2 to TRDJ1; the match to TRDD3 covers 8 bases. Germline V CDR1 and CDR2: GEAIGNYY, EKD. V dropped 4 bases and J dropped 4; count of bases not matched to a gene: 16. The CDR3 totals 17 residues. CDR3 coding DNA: TGTGCCTGTGAAAACCTACTGGGGGCCCCAAGAGGCGATAAACTCATCTTT. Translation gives CACENLLGAPRGDKLIF.

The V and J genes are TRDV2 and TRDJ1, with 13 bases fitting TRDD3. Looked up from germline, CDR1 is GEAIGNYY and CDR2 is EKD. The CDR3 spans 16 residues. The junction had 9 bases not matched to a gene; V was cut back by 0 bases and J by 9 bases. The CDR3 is CACDTISTGGYAELIF. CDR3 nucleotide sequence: TGTGCCTGTGACACCATAAGTACTGGGGGATACGCGGAACTCATCTTT.